This record covers a single T cell receptor (beta chain). Its cognate antigen has yet to be identified. One end of the junction fails to match germline, which may point to a read error. This specimen comes from a study of tumor-infiltrating lymphocytes in glioblastoma multiforme (dated by TCRdb to the late 2010s). Study-level background: The study tested whether intratumoral genomic heterogeneity fosters TIL diversity by jointly investigating somatic mutations, TIL diversity and immune response activity.

The AllPrep DNA/RNA mini kit was used to purify genomic DNA and total RNA at the same time from each of the roughly ten tumor samples. Every RNA sample had an OD 260/280 ratio above 1.9 and an RNA integrity number above 6.5. Broader findings and caveats from the paper: Because T cells carry unequal numbers of TCR transcripts, RNA-based TCR sequencing may distort clone frequencies. T cells were not sorted into functional subsets, and such sorting was noted by the authors as a future improvement. Generalizability was limited because only one glioblastoma patient was included in the TCR and somatic mutation analysis.

Using a modified ARM-PCR protocol with multiple V-beta primers and a C-beta primer, the team built TCRB libraries from RNA through three nested multiplex PCR rounds. TCRB-specific cDNA was synthesized from 0.5 to 0.6 ug total RNA with ProtoScript II Reverse Transcriptase and a C-beta primer. For the TCRB libraries, no unique molecular identifiers were described. The third PCR added barcodes and adapters over 25 cycles with Deep VentR (exo-) polymerase, followed by gel purification of 250-500 bp bands. TCRB libraries were sequenced on an Illumina HiSeq 2500 with 250 bp paired-end reads. Concerning the study's data processing: Trimmomatic was used to clean reads, FLASH to merge reads, MiGEC to assign V, D and J segments, and VDJtools to perform the analysis. Repertoire diversity was measured using the Shannon-Wiener diversity index, which was calculated with VDJtools. Using fastp at Q25 and MiXCR, TCRdb reprocessed the public reads and kept productive beta chains. Rows with a matching CDR3 protein are joined into one entry that keeps the most common DNA and genes. These V and J calls originate from TCRdb's pipeline instead of the authors' own analysis. The sample contains 15,000 or so distinct CDR3 sequences, roughly 70% of them found a single time. Approximately 50% of the sample goes to the ten largest clones.

CDR1 and CDR2 were assigned from the germline V gene (reference sequence) as LNHDA and SQIVND. From the cysteine up to the phenylalanine, the CDR3 has a length of 13 residues. Only the CDR3 portion is preserved as DNA: 39 bases, with reading frame beginning at the first base. The chain is encoded by TRBV19 joined to TRBJ1-2, with the D gene not confidently named. Material for sequencing was brain tumor tissue. The source of this sequence is a male donor with glioblastoma. The DNA sequence is as follows: TGTGCCAGTAGTATACTTGATAACAATGGCTACACCTTC. This sequence encodes CASSILDNNGYTF.